The 7 T cell receptor beta chains below all came from one sample that was sequenced in a study of OX40 agonist ivuxolimab in advanced cancers. Data came from immunoSEQ multiplex PCR; TCRdb stores just in-frame clones and leaves some out. The sample has about 46,000 clones; approximately 91% are singletons. The sequencing here drew on CD4+ or CD8+ T cells sorted from blood, taken in a trial of the OX40 agonist ivuxolimab. Receptors were obtained from an adult with an advanced solid tumor such as melanoma, head and neck, liver or kidney cancer.

The chain joins TRBV4-1 to TRBJ2-2; 8 bases align to TRBD1. J lost 0 bases, V lost 2 bases, and 2 bases had no gene match. Germline CDR1 is MGHRA and CDR2 is YSYEKL. CDR3 length: 16 residues. CDR3 in amino acids: CASSQRTGSNTGELFF. CDR3 DNA sequence: TGCGCCAGCAGCCAAAGGACAGGGTCGAACACCGGGGAGCTGTTTTTT.

This chain links TRBV5-8 with TRBJ2-7; 8 bases fit TRBD1. CDR1 and CDR2 from the germline V gene are SGHTS and YDEGEE. This CDR3 has 16 amino acids. The ends lost 0 bases at V and 1 base at J; junction bases unmatched: 6. This chain's CDR3 is CASSLGDRGPSYEQYF. CDR3 DNA: TGTGCCAGCAGCTTGGGAGACAGGGGACCTTCCTACGAGCAGTACTTC.

The V and J genes are TRBV25-1 and TRBJ1-1; D unclear. V was shortened by 6 bases and J by 3 bases, with 11 bases between the two germline ends. The CDR3 runs 13 residues. The germline gives CDR1 MGHDK, CDR2 SYGVNS. The DNA of the CDR3 is TGTGCCAGCAGCAGAAGTCTAGACACTGAAGCTTTCTTT. Its translation: CASSRSLDTEAFF.

CDR3 residues: CASSLSAGGFKNIQYF. The CDR3 DNA sequence: TGTGCCAGCAGTTTGTCAGCGGGAGGGTTCAAAAACATTCAGTACTTC. This rearrangement joins TRBV27 to TRBJ2-4; the match to TRBD2 covers 10 bases. The CDR3 is 16 residues long. With 3 bases clipped from V and 3 bases from J, the junction kept 5 bases outside the gene matches. Germline values: CDR1 MNHEY, CDR2 SMNVEV (reference sequence).

In regard to this clone: The sample has other DNA sequences that encode this CDR3 too. The J gene is TRBJ2-7, the V gene TRBV9; 10 bases agree with TRBD2. The V segment lost 2 bases and the J segment 2 bases; nucleotides outside the gene matches: 4. The CDR3 covers 15 residues. The germline CDR1 and CDR2 sequences are SGDLS and YYNGEE. Written as DNA, the CDR3 is TGTGCCAGCAGCGTCGGGACTAGCGCGACCTACGAGCAGTACTTC. Its translation: CASSVGTSATYEQYF.

This clone has a handful of counts. CDR3 coding DNA: TGCAGTGCCCCAGGGGTTGGCTACACCTTC. Encoded protein: CSAPGVGYTF. This sequence joins TRBV20-1 and TRBJ1-2, with a weak D call TRBD1 (6 bases). Germline lookup yields CDR1 DFQATT and CDR2 SNEGSKA (reference sequence). Trimming removed 6 bases at V and 7 bases at J, with 9 bases between. The CDR3 contains 10 residues.

The chain links TRBV11-1 to TRBJ2-1, with 7 nucleotides matching TRBD2. V dropped 5 bases and J dropped 4; count of bases not matched to a gene: 5. The CDR3 consists of 14 residues. Per germline, CDR1 SGHAT and CDR2 FQDESV (reference sequence). The CDR3 DNA reads as TGTGCCAGCAGCGGGGGAGGGGAATACAATGAGCAGTTCTTC. Translating it yields CASSGGGEYNEQFF.